This TCR beta chain was sequenced in a study of T cells expressing NK-cell markers. For the study at large: Just one sequenced donor of eight was HCMV-seronegative, while seven were seropositive.

CDR1 and CDR2 (germline): MNHEY, SMNVEV (reference sequence). The CDR3 is 14 amino acids. 5'RACE template switching with UMIs produced the TCR beta cDNA. TCRdb re-called the 5' RACE reads; one entry per CDR3 protein, DNA not given. The sample table sets out 200,000 to 300,000 distinct CDR3 sequences. What was sequenced was blood T cells: a sorted CD56 or NKG2C T cell subset, CD4+ or CD8+ T cells, or bulk PBMC T cells (not recorded which). This clonotype was obtained from a young man in good health. The rearrangement uses TRBV27 and TRBJ2-6. Here the CDR3 reads CASSWGSGANVLTF.